This is a list of T cell receptor beta chains from one sample in a study of response to subunit inactivated influenza vaccine. MiXCR was run by TCRdb on the RT-PCR reads, yielding one entry per CDR3 protein. The sample has approximately 530,000 distinct CDR3 sequences, 6% to 9% seen once. The sample consisted of PBMCs from blood, taken roughly 24 months after vaccination. These receptors all stem from a man aged 50 to 75 who received an inactivated influenza vaccine. Both conserved end residues are part of each CDR3. Fields, in order: CDR3 DNA, CDR3 protein, clone size, J gene, V gene, D gene. The D gene is left open where the match is weak. Size tells how often a clone was seen (once, few, many) or the class of an expanded clone, and some rows leave it out.

cdr3_nt: TGCAGCGTTGAAGATCTTTCGGGGGCGCGGGGTCAGCCCCAGCATTTT
cdr3_aa: CSVEDLSGARGQPQHF
clone_size: NA
j_call: TRBJ1-5
v_call: TRBV29-1
d_call: NA

cdr3_nt: TGTGCCAGCAGCGTCGGGACTCTACAAGAGACCCAGTACTTC
cdr3_aa: CASSVGTLQETQYF
clone_size: many
j_call: TRBJ2-5
v_call: TRBV9
d_call: NA

cdr3_nt: TGTGCCAGCAGTCCGGCCAGATTT
cdr3_aa: CASSPARF
clone_size: NA
j_call: TRBJ1-1
v_call: TRBV12-3/TRBV12-4
d_call: NA

cdr3_nt: TGTGCCAGCAGAGGATCTAGCGGGAGTTTAGATGAGCAGTTCTTC
cdr3_aa: CASRGSSGSLDEQFF
clone_size: few
j_call: TRBJ2-1
v_call: TRBV2
d_call: TRBD2

cdr3_nt: TGCAGCGGCGGGTTAGGCACAGGGAGCAATGAGCAGTTCTTC
cdr3_aa: CSGGLGTGSNEQFF
clone_size: few
j_call: TRBJ2-1
v_call: TRBV29-1
d_call: NA

cdr3_nt: TGTGCCAGCAGTGAATGGGCTAGCGGTAGCACAGATACGCAGTATTTT
cdr3_aa: CASSEWASGSTDTQYF
clone_size: few
j_call: TRBJ2-3
v_call: TRBV6-1
d_call: TRBD2

cdr3_nt: TGCAGTGCTCTAGGGAAAGGTTACAATGAGCAGTTCTTC
cdr3_aa: CSALGKGYNEQFF
clone_size: few
j_call: TRBJ2-1
v_call: TRBV20-1
d_call: NA

cdr3_nt: TGTACCTGCAGTTTCGGGCTTACCGGGACAGGGGAAGAGACCCAGTACTTC
cdr3_aa: CTCSFGLTGTGEETQYF
clone_size: NA
j_call: TRBJ2-5
v_call: TRBV2
d_call: TRBD1

cdr3_nt: TGCGCCAGCAGCAAGACTCATCAAGAGACCCAGTACTTC
cdr3_aa: CASSKTHQETQYF
clone_size: NA
j_call: TRBJ2-5
v_call: TRBV5-1
d_call: NA

cdr3_nt: TGTGCCAGCAGTGGAGTAGCGGGCCGGGAGACCCAGTACTTC
cdr3_aa: CASSGVAGRETQYF
clone_size: few
j_call: TRBJ2-5
v_call: TRBV2
d_call: TRBD2

cdr3_nt: TGTGCCAGCAGTAGGACTCAGAGCTCCTACAATGAGCAGTTCTTC
cdr3_aa: CASSRTQSSYNEQFF
clone_size: NA
j_call: TRBJ2-1
v_call: TRBV11-2
d_call: NA

cdr3_nt: TGTGCCAGCAGTACCCGACCCATAAGCTCCTACAATGAGCAGTTCTTC
cdr3_aa: CASSTRPISSYNEQFF
clone_size: many
j_call: TRBJ2-1
v_call: TRBV27
d_call: NA

cdr3_nt: TGTGCCAGCACCAATTCAGAGGACACTGAAGCTTTCTTT
cdr3_aa: CASTNSEDTEAFF
clone_size: many
j_call: TRBJ1-1
v_call: TRBV12-3/TRBV12-4
d_call: NA